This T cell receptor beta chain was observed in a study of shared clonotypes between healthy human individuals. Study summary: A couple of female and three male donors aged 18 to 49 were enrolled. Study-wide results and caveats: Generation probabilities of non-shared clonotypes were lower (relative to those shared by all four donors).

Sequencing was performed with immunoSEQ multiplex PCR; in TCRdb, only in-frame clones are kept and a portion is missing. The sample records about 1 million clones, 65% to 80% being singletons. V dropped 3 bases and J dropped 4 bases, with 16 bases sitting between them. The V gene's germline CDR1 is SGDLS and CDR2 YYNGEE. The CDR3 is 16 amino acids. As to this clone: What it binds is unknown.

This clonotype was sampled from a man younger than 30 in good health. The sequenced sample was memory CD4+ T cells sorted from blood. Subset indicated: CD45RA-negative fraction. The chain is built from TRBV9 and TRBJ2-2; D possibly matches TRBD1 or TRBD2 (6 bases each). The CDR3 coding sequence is TGTGCCAGCAGCGCAGACCAGGGGCGGGGCACCGGGGAGCTGTTTTTT. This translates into CASSADQGRGTGELFF.